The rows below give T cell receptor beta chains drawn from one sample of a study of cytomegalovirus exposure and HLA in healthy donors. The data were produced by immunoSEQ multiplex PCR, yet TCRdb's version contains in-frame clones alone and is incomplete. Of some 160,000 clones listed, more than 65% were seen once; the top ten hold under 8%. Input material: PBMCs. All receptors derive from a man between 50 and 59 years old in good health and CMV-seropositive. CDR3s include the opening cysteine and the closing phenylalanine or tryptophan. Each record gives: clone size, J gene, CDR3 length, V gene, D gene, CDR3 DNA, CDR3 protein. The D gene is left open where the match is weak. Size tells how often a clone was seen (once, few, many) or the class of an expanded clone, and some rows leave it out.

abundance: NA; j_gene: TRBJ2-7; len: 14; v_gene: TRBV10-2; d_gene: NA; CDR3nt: TGCGCCAGCAGTGAGGACAACCTCTCCTACGAGCAGTACTTC; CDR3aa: CASSEDNLSYEQYF
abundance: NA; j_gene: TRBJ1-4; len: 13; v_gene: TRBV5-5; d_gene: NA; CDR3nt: TGTGCCAGCAGCTTGGTACTAAGTGAAAAACTGTTTTTT; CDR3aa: CASSLVLSEKLFF
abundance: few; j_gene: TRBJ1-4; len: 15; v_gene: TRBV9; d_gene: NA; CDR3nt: TGTGCCAGCAGCGTAGGGTCGAGGGAAAATGAAAAACTGTTTTTT; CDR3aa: CASSVGSRENEKLFF
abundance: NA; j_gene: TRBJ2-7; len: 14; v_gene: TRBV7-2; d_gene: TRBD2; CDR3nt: TGTGCCAGCAGCGGACTAGCGGGTGTCTACGAGCAGTACTTC; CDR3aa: CASSGLAGVYEQYF
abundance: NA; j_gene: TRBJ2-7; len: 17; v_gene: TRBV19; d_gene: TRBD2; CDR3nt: TGTGCCAGTAGTACTACCCCTATAGCGGGGGCTACCTACGAGCAGTACTTC; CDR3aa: CASSTTPIAGATYEQYF
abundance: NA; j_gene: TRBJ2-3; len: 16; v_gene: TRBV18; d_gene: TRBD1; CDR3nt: TGTGCCAGCTCACCAAGGGACAGGGGGCTTGGAGATACGCAGTATTTT; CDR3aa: CASSPRDRGLGDTQYF
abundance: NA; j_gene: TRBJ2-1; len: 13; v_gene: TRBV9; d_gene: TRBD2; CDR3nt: TGTGCCAGCAGCGTTGGACTAGCCTATGAGCAGTTCTTC; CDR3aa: CASSVGLAYEQFF
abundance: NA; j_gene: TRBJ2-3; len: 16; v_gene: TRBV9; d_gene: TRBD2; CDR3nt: TGTGCCAGCAGCCCCCGCGGCGGGGGGGCCACAGATACGCAGTATTTT; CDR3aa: CASSPRGGGATDTQYF
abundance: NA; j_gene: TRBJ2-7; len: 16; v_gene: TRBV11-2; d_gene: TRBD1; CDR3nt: TGTGCCAGCACCATTATAGGGGGACAGGGGGCCTACGAGCAGTACTTC; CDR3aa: CASTIIGGQGAYEQYF
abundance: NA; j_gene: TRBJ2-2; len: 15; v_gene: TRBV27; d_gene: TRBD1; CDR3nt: TGTGCCACTATTCCGGGACAGGGGTACACCGGGGAGCTGTTTTTT; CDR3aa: CATIPGQGYTGELFF
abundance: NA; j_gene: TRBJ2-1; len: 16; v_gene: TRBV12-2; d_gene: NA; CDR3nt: TGTGCAAGTCGCTTAGTGACTGAAAACTCCTACAATGAGCAGTTCTTC; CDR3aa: CASRLVTENSYNEQFF
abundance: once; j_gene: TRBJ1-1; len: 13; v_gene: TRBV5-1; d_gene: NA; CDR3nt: TGCGCCAGCAGCCGGGGACTGGACACTGAAGCTTTCTTT; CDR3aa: CASSRGLDTEAFF
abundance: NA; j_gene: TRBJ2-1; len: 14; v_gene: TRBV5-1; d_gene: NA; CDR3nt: TGCGCCAGCACCCGGACTGGAGGGGGGGATGAGCAGTTCTTC; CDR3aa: CASTRTGGGDEQFF
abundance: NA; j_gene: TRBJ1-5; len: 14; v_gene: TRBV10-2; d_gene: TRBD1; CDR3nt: TGCGCCACCTGGAGGGGACAGGACAATCAGCCCCAGCATTTT; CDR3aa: CATWRGQDNQPQHF
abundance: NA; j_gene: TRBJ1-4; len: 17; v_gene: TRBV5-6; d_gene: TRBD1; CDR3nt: TGTGCCAGCAGGAATCGTCTCACAGGGGCAACTAATGAAAAACTGTTTTTT; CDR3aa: CASRNRLTGATNEKLFF
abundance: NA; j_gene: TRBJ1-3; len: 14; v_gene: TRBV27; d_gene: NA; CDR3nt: TGTGCCAGCAGCCTCCGAGGCTCTGGAAACACCATATATTTT; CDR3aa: CASSLRGSGNTIYF
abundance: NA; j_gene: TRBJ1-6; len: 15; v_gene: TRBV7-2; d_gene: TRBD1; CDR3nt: TGTGCCAGCAGCACCCCGACAGGGGCCGATTCACCCCTCCACTTT; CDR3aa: CASSTPTGADSPLHF
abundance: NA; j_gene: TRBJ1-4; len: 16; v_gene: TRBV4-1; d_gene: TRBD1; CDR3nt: TGCGCCAGCAGCCAGGTGGTCGGGACAGGGAGAGAAAAACTGTTTTTT; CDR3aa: CASSQVVGTGREKLFF
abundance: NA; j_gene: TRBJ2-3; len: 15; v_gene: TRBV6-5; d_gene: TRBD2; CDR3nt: TGTGCCAGCAGCGGACTAGCGGCTTCCACAGATACGCAGTATTTT; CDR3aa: CASSGLAASTDTQYF
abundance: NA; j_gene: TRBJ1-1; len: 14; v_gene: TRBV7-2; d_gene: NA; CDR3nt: TGTGCCAGCAGCCCGCGGGCAGGGAACACTGAAGCTTTCTTT; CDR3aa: CASSPRAGNTEAFF
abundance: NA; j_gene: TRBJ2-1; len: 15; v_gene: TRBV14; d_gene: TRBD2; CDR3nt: TGTGCCAGCAGCCGGGGACTAGCGGGTTACAATGAGCAGTTCTTC; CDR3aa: CASSRGLAGYNEQFF
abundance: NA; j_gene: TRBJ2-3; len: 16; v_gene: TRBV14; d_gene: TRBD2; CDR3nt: TGTGCCAGCAGCCAAGGGCCGAGCGGGAGGAGAAATACGCAGTATTTT; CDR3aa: CASSQGPSGRRNTQYF
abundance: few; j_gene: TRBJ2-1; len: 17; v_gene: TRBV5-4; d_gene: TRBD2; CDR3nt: TGTGCCAGCAGCCCAACCGGGACTAGCGGCACCTACAATGAGCAGTTCTTC; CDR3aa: CASSPTGTSGTYNEQFF
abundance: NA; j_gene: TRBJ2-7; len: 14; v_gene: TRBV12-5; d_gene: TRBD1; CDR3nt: TGTGCTAGTGGTTTGGTACAACAGGGGGCCGAGCAGTACTTC; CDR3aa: CASGLVQQGAEQYF